The T cell receptor beta chain under discussion was sequenced for a study of blood T cell repertoires in COVID-19. Turning to the study itself: From the United States, Italy and Spain came samples of acute and convalescent COVID-19. The analysed material was cDNA or gDNA that came from T cells, B-cell-depleted T cells, or PBMCs.

The CDR3 runs to 13 residues. CDR1 SEHNR and CDR2 FQNEAQ come from the germline V gene (reference sequence). V lost 3 bases to trimming and J lost 0 bases, with 5 bases between them. Authors' processing steps: Reference gene primers were amplified, and this amplification served to estimate nucleated cell counts. Clones were read by immunoSEQ multiplex PCR, and TCRdb kept only the in-frame ones, dropping some. V and J calls and clone size come straight from that table; D and trimming were deduced from the DNA. The table has 65,000 to 90,000 clones, around 88% seen once; the top ten hold under 8.5%. The source is a man aged 45-65 years with active COVID-19. Sequenced sample: peripheral blood. This rearrangement joins TRBV7-9 to TRBJ1-1; D is uncertain. CDR3 residues: CASSFPVNTEAFF. CDR3 nucleotides: TGTGCCAGCAGCTTTCCCGTGAACACTGAAGCTTTCTTT. The full variable domain, its missing parts supplied by reference TRBV7-9 and TRBJ1-1, is DTGVSQNPRHKITKRGQNVTFRCDPISEHNRLYWYRQTLGQGPEFLTYFQNEAQLEKSRLLSDRFSAERPKGSFSTLEIQRTEQGDSAMYLCASSFPVNTEAFFGQGTRLTVV.